A single sample is the source of the 20 T cell receptor beta chains below, sequenced in a study of shared clonotypes between healthy human individuals. The repertoire was sequenced with immunoSEQ multiplex PCR; TCRdb's copy has only in-frame clones and lacks some. This table has a few million clones, 90% to 96% appearing once. The sequenced sample was naive CD4+ T cells sorted from blood. Sample subset: CD45RA+ positively selected. These receptors were collected from a man younger than 30 in good health.

As concerns this clone: Within the sample, other DNA sequences also encode this same CDR3. The CDR3 coding sequence is TGTGCCTGGAGTGTACGAGCGGGAGAGACCCAGTACTTC. Amino acids: CAWSVRAGETQYF. The chain carries TRBV30 and TRBJ2-5; perhaps TRBD2 as D (6 bases). Trimming shortened V by 0 bases and J by 4 bases, and 9 bases separated the two germline ends. Germline values: CDR1 GTSNPN, CDR2 SVGIG (reference sequence). This CDR3 has 13 residues.

On this clone: Other DNA sequences in the same sample also yield this CDR3. The CDR3 coding sequence is TGTGCCAGCAGCTTAGTCGGCGGTAACACTGAAGCTTTCTTT. As protein: CASSLVGGNTEAFF. The V call is TRBV11-2, the J call TRBJ1-1; no definite D call. CDR1 and CDR2 from the germline V gene are SGHAT and FQNNGV. The germline V and J ends were trimmed by 1 base and 2 bases, with 8 bases remaining between them. This CDR3 is 14 amino acids long.

Of note for this clone: Germline and junction disagree at one end, which may indicate a read error. The rearrangement joins TRBV2 to TRBJ1-4; no firm D call. This CDR3 has 12 residues. Germline CDR1 SNHLY, CDR2 FYNNEI. CDR3 sequence reads: CASSEGRFLVLF. CDR3 sequence (DNA): TGTGCCAGCAGCGAAGGTAGATTCCTGGTCCTTTTT. Looking up the rest from reference TRBV2 and TRBJ1-4 gives the full variable domain: EPEVTQTPSHQVTQMGQEVILRCVPISNHLYFYWYRQILGQKVEFLVSFYNNEISEKSEIFDDQFSVERPDGSNFTLKIRSTKLEDSAMYFCASSEGRFLVLFGSGTQLSVL.

This chain uses TRBV27 with TRBJ2-7, with TRBD1 identical over 7 bases. This CDR3 is built from 15 residues. Germline CDR1 is MNHEY and CDR2 is SMNVEV (reference sequence). V dropped 5 bases and J dropped 1; count of bases not matched to a gene: 8. The CDR3 region has the DNA TGTGCCAGCAGTCTAGGGACAGCGACTTCCTACGAGCAGTACTTC. It encodes CASSLGTATSYEQYF.

This clone was seen more than once but under ten times. CDR3 sequence reads: CASSDREVYSPLHF. The CDR3 nucleotides are TGTGCCAGCAGTGACAGGGAGGTCTATTCACCCCTCCACTTT. V and J are TRBV28 and TRBJ1-6, with 7 bases that match TRBD1. The CDR3 is 14 residues long. Germline CDR1 reads MDHEN; CDR2 reads SYDVKM. J was trimmed by 8 bases and V by 5 bases; bases with no gene match: 6.

The rearrangement uses TRBV6-5 and TRBJ1-2; D gene unclear. Germline assignment: CDR1 MNHEY and CDR2 SVGAGI. The CDR3 is 13 residues long. V lost 2 bases and J lost 7, with 11 bases in between. The CDR3, as DNA: TGTGCCAGCAGTTACGAGCCCATGGGTGGCTACACCTTC. Amino acid sequence: CASSYEPMGGYTF.

J is TRBJ1-1 and V is TRBV19; D call uncertain. Germline CDR1 LNHDA, CDR2 SQIVND (reference sequence). CDR3 length equals 14 residues. With 5 bases removed from V and 0 bases from J, the gap between germline ends came to 10 bases. DNA for the CDR3: TGTGCCAGTAGTTCTCAAACTTTGAACACTGAAGCTTTCTTT. Amino acids: CASSSQTLNTEAFF.

The CDR3 loop is CASSISPYQETQYF. The CDR3 coding sequence is TGTGCCAGTAGTATATCACCGTACCAAGAGACCCAGTACTTC. The chain carries TRBV19 and TRBJ2-5, with D unclear. The ends were cut back, 2 bases at V and 0 bases at J, with 7 bases in the middle. The CDR3 consists of 14 residues. CDR1 LNHDA and CDR2 SQIVND come from the germline V gene (reference sequence).

The rearrangement joins TRBV28 to TRBJ1-2; D gene uncertain. V shed 4 bases and J shed 10 bases, with 13 bases lying between them. The V gene's germline CDR1 is MDHEN and CDR2 SYDVKM. This CDR3 is built from 12 residues. This CDR3 is CASSYFGEFYTF. CDR3 nucleotide sequence: TGTGCCAGCAGTTATTTCGGAGAATTCTACACCTTC.

The chain is built from TRBV9 and TRBJ2-7; the match to TRBD2 covers 7 bases. The germline gives CDR1 SGDLS, CDR2 YYNGEE. Unmatched junction bases numbered 5, after V lost 0 bases and J lost 5 bases. There are 14 residues in the CDR3. CDR3 nucleotide sequence: TGTGCCAGCAGCGTAGGGACTAGTGGTAACGAGCAGTACTTC. Translated: CASSVGTSGNEQYF.

The rearrangement links TRBV30 to TRBJ1-3; perhaps TRBD1 as D (5 bases). The CDR3 is made up of 14 amino acids. CDR1 and CDR2 from the germline V gene are GTSNPN and SVGIG (reference sequence). V was pared by 3 bases and J by 4 bases, with 13 bases between. In nucleotides, the CDR3 is TGTGCCTGGAGAGGTTCCGGGGACGGAAACACCATATATTTT. Protein sequence: CAWRGSGDGNTIYF.

V gene TRBV4-3 combines with J gene TRBJ2-2; no reliable D call. Between the trimmed V and J ends, which lost 3 bases and 0 bases, there was a span of 11 bases. In germline, CDR1 is LGHNA, CDR2 YSLEER. The CDR3 runs to 16 residues. In DNA form, the CDR3 reads TGCGCCAGCAGCCAGCGGACGGTCGCGAACACCGGGGAGCTGTTTTTT. This translates into CASSQRTVANTGELFF.

The chain uses TRBV7-9 and TRBJ2-3; TRBD2 matches 11 bases. CDR3 size: 17 residues. V was clipped by 5 bases and J by 1 base; unmatched bases: 8. CDR1 SEHNR and CDR2 FQNEAQ come from the germline V gene (reference sequence). In DNA form, the CDR3 reads TGTGCCAGCAGCCTACGTACGACTAGCGGGGGCACAGATACGCAGTATTTT. Residues: CASSLRTTSGGTDTQYF. The variable domain in full, with the rest retrieved from reference TRBV7-9 and TRBJ2-3, is DTGVSQNPRHKITKRGQNVTFRCDPISEHNRLYWYRQTLGQGPEFLTYFQNEAQLEKSRLLSDRFSAERPKGSFSTLEIQRTEQGDSAMYLCASSLRTTSGGTDTQYFGPGTRLTVL.

This chain joins TRBV30 and TRBJ2-4; D may be TRBD2 (6 bases). The CDR3 contains 14 residues. Germline V lookup: CDR1 GTSNPN, CDR2 SVGIG (reference sequence). V dropped 0 bases and J dropped 13 bases, with 19 bases sitting between them. The CDR3 DNA sequence: TGTGCCTGGAGTGTATTGAGTAGGGAGGTTGCCCAGTACTTC. This gives the protein CAWSVLSREVAQYF.

This chain joins TRBV7-2 and TRBJ2-5; 9 bases map to TRBD2. Germline CDR1 is SGHTA and CDR2 is FQGNSA. The J segment lost 1 base and the V segment lost 2 bases, leaving 5 bases of the junction unmatched. The CDR3 is 16 amino acids. CDR3 sequence reads: CASSLFWREGQETQYF. The CDR3 DNA follows: TGTGCCAGCAGCTTATTTTGGCGGGAGGGCCAAGAGACCCAGTACTTC.

The chain is built from TRBV6-1 and TRBJ1-2; D is possibly TRBD1 (5 bases). V shed 9 bases and J shed 5 bases, with 16 bases lying between them. The CDR3 length is 13 residues. CDR1 and CDR2 (germline): MNHNS, SASEGT. CDR3 residues: CASSPGLPYGYTF. The DNA of the CDR3 is TGTGCCAGTAGTCCGGGACTGCCGTATGGCTACACCTTC.

The V and J genes are TRBV5-4 and TRBJ2-7; D remains unclear. Germline-derived CDR1 and CDR2 are SGHNT and YYREEE (reference sequence). V shed 0 bases and J shed 3 bases, with 10 bases lying between them. The CDR3 consists of 14 residues. The CDR3 DNA sequence: TGTGCCAGCAGCTTGGTAGGAACGAACTACGAGCAGTACTTC. As protein: CASSLVGTNYEQYF.

This clone has just one count. The rearrangement joins TRBV14 to TRBJ1-4; 7 bases match TRBD1. This CDR3 is 15 amino acids long. CDR1 and CDR2 (germline): SGHDN, FVKESK. V was pared by 3 bases and J by 8 bases, with 9 bases of the junction left unmatched. The DNA for the CDR3 is TGTGCCAGCAGCCACGAACAGGGGACTGTCGAAAAACTGTTTTTT. Translation gives CASSHEQGTVEKLFF.

Concerning this clone itself: In the same sample, other DNA sequences code for this CDR3. The rearrangement links TRBV5-1 to TRBJ1-3; D ambiguous. The germline V gene has CDR1 SGHRS and CDR2 YFSETQ. The CDR3 loop spans 12 amino acids. With 0 bases removed from V and 3 bases from J, the gap between germline ends came to 1 base. The CDR3 here is CASSLDGNTIYF. Here the CDR3 DNA reads TGCGCCAGCAGCTTGGATGGAAACACCATATATTTT.

This chain joins TRBV10-3 and TRBJ2-5, with 8 bases that match TRBD2. V lost 8 bases and J lost 3; bases outside the gene matches: 8. The CDR3 is 14 residues long. Germline CDR1 reads ENHRY; CDR2 reads SYGVKD. The CDR3 region is CAIWRGADKETQYF. CDR3 nucleotide sequence: TGTGCCATCTGGCGGGGGGCCGATAAAGAGACCCAGTACTTC.